This record looks at one T cell receptor (beta chain) sequence and its context. Here immunoSEQ multiplex PCR was the method, and the copy in TCRdb shows in-frame clones only, minus some. The sample lists about 36,000 clones, roughly 80% occurring once. The time point is: peripheral blood 6 weeks after treatment start. This sample was included in a study of PD-L1 blockade in urothelial cancer. Study information: Atezolizumab therapy began for patients at some point between 2014 and 2015, dosed at 1,200 mg intravenously every 3 weeks.

This clonotype was sampled from a man aged 40-55 years with urothelial cancer. The source was PBMCs, collected around atezolizumab (anti-PD-L1) treatment.

The CDR3 region is CASTQQGRSIADTQYF. The CDR3 DNA reads TGTGCCAGCACTCAACAGGGGCGGTCAATTGCAGATACGCAGTATTTT. The V call is TRBV28, the J call TRBJ2-3; 7 bases are shared with TRBD1. Germline loops: CDR1 MDHEN, CDR2 SYDVKM. With V trimmed by 7 bases and J by 4 bases, 14 bases remained unmatched. The CDR3 sequence is 16 residues long.